Included here is one TCR beta chain sequence, with context. The antigen remains undetermined. This record comes from a study of CD8 T cells in Susac syndrome. An input of about 0.5 to 1 ug of RNA was subjected to reverse transcription using random hexamers. With immunoSEQ multiplex PCR, TCR beta CDR3 was amplified across 54 Vbeta and 13 Jbeta. Using its own MiXCR run on the immunoSEQ multiplex PCR reads, TCRdb lists one record per CDR3 protein. The top ten hold 0.3% of the sample, which has about 100,000 distinct CDR3 sequences, roughly 96% seen once. CDR1 is LGHNA, CDR2 YNFKEQ, per germline. The CDR3 extends over 15 amino acids. Trimming cost V 0 bases and J 4 bases, with 11 bases left between them. The TEMRA cells underwent FACS enrichment, while the CD8+ and CD4+ T cells underwent negative isolation. Findings and limits, study-wide: CD8+ clonal expansion in Susac peaked in TEMRA cells and active patients. Across the total CD8+ repertoires, some 15 Susac-specific public clones were detected, and across the CD8+ TEMRA repertoires, 5 or 6 such clones were detected.

This sequence joins TRBV4-2 and TRBJ2-3; the D gene is possibly TRBD2 (6 bases). The material sequenced was CD8+ T cells from PBMCs. The receptor's source is a human donor with Susac syndrome. CDR3 in amino acids: CASSQEGAGADTQYF. The CDR3 DNA reads TGTGCCAGCAGCCAAGAGGGAGCGGGCGCAGATACGCAGTATTTT.